Listed here is a single TCR beta chain. This specimen belongs to a study of monozygotic twins with inflammatory bowel disease. TCRdb processed the 5' RACE reads again and assigns one entry to each CDR3 protein, with no DNA. This sample contains approximately 300,000 distinct CDR3 sequences. From germline, CDR1 is SGHTA and CDR2 FQGNSA. This CDR3 has 16 residues. The TCR sequence derives from a human donor with ulcerative colitis or Crohn's disease, or a healthy co-twin of an affected twin (not recorded which). Sequencing was done on a sample of blood. The J gene is TRBJ1-5, the V gene TRBV7-2; the D call from TCRdb, TRBD1, cannot be confirmed without DNA. CDR3 amino acids: CASRTSGTEKNQPQHF.